This is a list of T cell receptor beta chains from one sample in a study of blood T cell repertoires in COVID-19. This table comes from immunoSEQ multiplex PCR, and its TCRdb copy is limited to in-frame clones, with some not included. This sample has tens of thousands of clones, with approximately 70% found just once. Sequences were obtained from peripheral blood. These receptors originate from an elderly man with acute or convalescent COVID-19. Each CDR3 is given with its conserved first and last residue. D genes are given only for firm matches. Where a row states a size, it is once, few, many or the class of an expanded clone; other rows omit it.

j_call: TRBJ1-5; v_call: TRBV7-9; clone_size: -; d_call: -; cdr3_aa: CASSRSQGSIGNQPQHF; cdr3_nt: TGTGCCAGCAGTCGTTCCCAGGGTTCGATAGGCAATCAGCCCCAGCATTTT
j_call: TRBJ2-7; v_call: TRBV28; clone_size: -; d_call: TRBD2; cdr3_aa: CASSLVRGMGLATFYEQYF; cdr3_nt: TGTGCCAGCAGTTTAGTTCGCGGGATGGGACTAGCTACCTTCTACGAGCAGTACTTC
j_call: TRBJ2-5; v_call: TRBV2; clone_size: -; d_call: TRBD2; cdr3_aa: CASSEGRGLAVQETQYF; cdr3_nt: TGTGCCAGCAGTGAAGGGAGGGGACTAGCGGTCCAAGAGACCCAGTACTTC
j_call: TRBJ2-3; v_call: TRBV11-2; clone_size: -; d_call: TRBD2; cdr3_aa: CASSLEVAGGSDTQYF; cdr3_nt: TGTGCCAGCAGCTTAGAGGTAGCGGGAGGCTCAGATACGCAGTATTTT
j_call: TRBJ1-2; v_call: TRBV5-1; clone_size: -; d_call: TRBD1; cdr3_aa: CASSTSTGGSSYTF; cdr3_nt: TGCGCCAGCAGCACCTCGACAGGGGGCTCGAGCTACACCTTC
j_call: TRBJ1-5; v_call: TRBV7-2; clone_size: -; d_call: -; cdr3_aa: CASSLTRGSNQPQHF; cdr3_nt: TGTGCCAGCAGCTTAACCCGGGGGAGCAATCAGCCCCAGCATTTT
j_call: TRBJ1-3; v_call: TRBV19; clone_size: -; d_call: TRBD1; cdr3_aa: CASRSGGISSGNTIYF; cdr3_nt: TGTGCCAGTAGGTCAGGGGGCATCAGCTCTGGAAACACCATATATTTT
j_call: TRBJ1-2; v_call: TRBV28; clone_size: -; d_call: -; cdr3_aa: CASSFKGGGRGYGYTF; cdr3_nt: TGTGCCAGCAGTTTTAAAGGGGGGGGGCGAGGCTATGGCTACACCTTC
j_call: TRBJ2-2; v_call: TRBV12-3/TRBV12-4; clone_size: -; d_call: -; cdr3_aa: CASSFRYTGELFF; cdr3_nt: TGTGCCAGCAGTTTCAGGTACACCGGGGAGCTGTTTTTT
j_call: TRBJ2-1; v_call: TRBV30; clone_size: -; d_call: -; cdr3_aa: CAWSGQYNEQFF; cdr3_nt: TGTGCCTGGAGTGGACAGTACAATGAGCAGTTCTTC
j_call: TRBJ1-5; v_call: TRBV28; clone_size: -; d_call: -; cdr3_aa: CASSMAGPSNQPQHF; cdr3_nt: TGTGCCAGCAGTATGGCAGGGCCCAGCAATCAGCCCCAGCATTTT
j_call: TRBJ2-7; v_call: TRBV5-1; clone_size: -; d_call: -; cdr3_aa: CASSQGLDEQYF; cdr3_nt: TGCGCCAGCAGCCAGGGACTTGACGAGCAGTACTTC
j_call: TRBJ1-2; v_call: TRBV18; clone_size: -; d_call: -; cdr3_aa: CASSLASGTYGYTF; cdr3_nt: TGTGCCAGCTCACTCGCATCAGGGACATATGGCTACACCTTC
j_call: TRBJ1-2; v_call: TRBV6-5; clone_size: -; d_call: -; cdr3_aa: CASHGRTLSNYGYTF; cdr3_nt: TGTGCCAGCCACGGGAGAACACTCTCTAACTATGGCTACACCTTC
j_call: TRBJ2-7; v_call: TRBV5-6; clone_size: -; d_call: TRBD1; cdr3_aa: CASSKQGNEQYF; cdr3_nt: TGTGCCAGCAGCAAACAGGGGAACGAGCAGTACTTC
j_call: TRBJ2-2; v_call: TRBV5-1; clone_size: once; d_call: -; cdr3_aa: CASSYGGENTGELFF; cdr3_nt: TGCGCCAGCAGCTACGGCGGGGAAAACACCGGGGAGCTGTTTTTT
j_call: TRBJ2-7; v_call: TRBV15; clone_size: -; d_call: TRBD2; cdr3_aa: CATSRETSGYEQYF; cdr3_nt: TGTGCCACCAGCAGAGAGACTAGCGGCTACGAGCAGTACTTC
j_call: TRBJ1-1; v_call: TRBV5-4; clone_size: -; d_call: -; cdr3_aa: CASSSHSNTEAFF; cdr3_nt: TGTGCCAGCAGTTCCCATTCGAACACTGAAGCTTTCTTT
j_call: TRBJ2-2; v_call: TRBV7-3; clone_size: -; d_call: -; cdr3_aa: CASSSQITGELFF; cdr3_nt: TGTGCCAGCAGCTCTCAGATTACCGGGGAGCTGTTTTTT
j_call: TRBJ1-6; v_call: TRBV5-4; clone_size: -; d_call: -; cdr3_aa: CASSPGLYNSPLHF; cdr3_nt: TGTGCCAGCAGCCCGGGACTTTATAATTCACCCCTCCACTTT
j_call: TRBJ2-7; v_call: TRBV14; clone_size: -; d_call: TRBD2; cdr3_aa: CASSQAWLAGAEQYF; cdr3_nt: TGTGCCAGCAGCCAAGCTTGGCTAGCGGGAGCCGAGCAGTACTTC
j_call: TRBJ2-7; v_call: TRBV7-9; clone_size: -; d_call: TRBD2; cdr3_aa: CASSLEVAGGREQYF; cdr3_nt: TGTGCCAGCAGCTTAGAGGTAGCGGGAGGGCGCGAGCAGTACTTC
j_call: TRBJ2-7; v_call: TRBV2; clone_size: once; d_call: -; cdr3_aa: CASSWAETEQYF; cdr3_nt: TGTGCCAGCAGTTGGGCAGAAACTGAGCAGTACTTC
j_call: TRBJ2-4; v_call: TRBV30; clone_size: once; d_call: -; cdr3_aa: CAWSRRGTQNIQYF; cdr3_nt: TGTGCCTGGAGTAGAAGGGGCACCCAAAACATTCAGTACTTC